The present T cell receptor (beta chain) was sequenced within a study of blood T cells in healthy people across ages. Findings and caveats of the study: Nothing was known about donor CMV status, and this possibly confounded expanded clonotype changes. Reliance upon unsorted PBMCs precluded definitive naive versus antigen-experienced comparison.

This clonotype was counted a few times. The antigen is undetermined. The ends were cut back, 1 base at V and 5 bases at J, with 7 bases in the middle. The CDR3 extends over 13 amino acids. Germline lookup yields CDR1 LNHNV and CDR2 YYDKDF (reference sequence). The study isolated at least 7 million PBMCs from each sample. Then a second PCR, running about 6 to 12 cycles, was carried out with a sample-barcoded 5' primer and a J-beta primer mix. All cDNA molecules were each tagged by a template-switch adaptor with 12 random nucleotides. TCRdb re-called the 5' RACE reads through MiXCR, storing one row per CDR3 protein. The sample has 1.5 million to 2 million distinct CDR3 sequences; just under 50% are singletons.

V usage is TRBV15 and J usage is TRBJ2-3; D uncertain. The source material was blood. This clonotype was sampled from a woman aged 40 to 49 in good health. This CDR3 is CATSRVGVDTQYF. In nucleotides, the CDR3 is TGTGCCACCAGCAGAGTTGGGGTAGATACGCAGTATTTT.